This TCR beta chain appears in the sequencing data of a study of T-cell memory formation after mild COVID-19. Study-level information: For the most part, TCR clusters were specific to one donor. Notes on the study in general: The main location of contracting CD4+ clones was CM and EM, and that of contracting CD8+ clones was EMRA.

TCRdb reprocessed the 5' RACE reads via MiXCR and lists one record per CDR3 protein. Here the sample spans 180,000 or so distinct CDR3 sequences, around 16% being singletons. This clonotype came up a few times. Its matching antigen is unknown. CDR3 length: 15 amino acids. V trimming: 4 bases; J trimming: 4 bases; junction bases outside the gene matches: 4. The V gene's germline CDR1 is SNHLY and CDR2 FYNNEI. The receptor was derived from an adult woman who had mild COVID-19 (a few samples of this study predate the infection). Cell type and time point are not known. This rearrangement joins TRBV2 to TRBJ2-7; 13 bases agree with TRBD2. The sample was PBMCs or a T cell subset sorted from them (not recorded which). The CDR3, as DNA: TGTGCCAGCAGTGCGACTAGCGGGGGGCGGTACGAGCAGTACTTC. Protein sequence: CASSATSGGRYEQYF.